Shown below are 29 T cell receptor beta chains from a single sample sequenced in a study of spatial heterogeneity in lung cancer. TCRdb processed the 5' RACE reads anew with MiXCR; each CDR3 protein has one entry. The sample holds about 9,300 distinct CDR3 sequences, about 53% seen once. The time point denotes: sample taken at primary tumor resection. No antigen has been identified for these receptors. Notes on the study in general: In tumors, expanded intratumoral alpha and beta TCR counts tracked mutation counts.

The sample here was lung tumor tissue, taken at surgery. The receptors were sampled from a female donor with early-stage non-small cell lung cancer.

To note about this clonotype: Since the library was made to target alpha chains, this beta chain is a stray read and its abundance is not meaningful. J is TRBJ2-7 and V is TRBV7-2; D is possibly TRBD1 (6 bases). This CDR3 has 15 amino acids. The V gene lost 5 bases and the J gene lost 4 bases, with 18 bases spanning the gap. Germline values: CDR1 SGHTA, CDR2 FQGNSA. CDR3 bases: TGTGCCAGCAGCCTGGGTCCAGGGGAACAGTACGAGCAGTACTTC. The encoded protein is CASSLGPGEQYEQYF.

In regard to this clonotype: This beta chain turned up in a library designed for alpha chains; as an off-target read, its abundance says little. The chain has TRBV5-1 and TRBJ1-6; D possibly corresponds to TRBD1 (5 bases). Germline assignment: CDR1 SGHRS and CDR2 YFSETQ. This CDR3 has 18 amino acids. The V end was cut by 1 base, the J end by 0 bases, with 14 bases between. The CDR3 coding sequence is TGCGCCAGCAGCTTGTCCACACCAGGGTTCTCCTATAATTCACCCCTCCACTTT. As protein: CASSLSTPGFSYNSPLHF.

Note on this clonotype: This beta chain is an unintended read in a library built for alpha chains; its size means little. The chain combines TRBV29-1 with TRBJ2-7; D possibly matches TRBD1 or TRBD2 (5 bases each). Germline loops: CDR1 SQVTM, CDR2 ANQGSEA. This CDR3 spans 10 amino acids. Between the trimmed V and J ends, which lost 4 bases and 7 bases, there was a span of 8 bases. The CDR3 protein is CSVGGPEQYF. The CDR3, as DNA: TGCAGCGTTGGGGGACCGGAGCAGTACTTC.

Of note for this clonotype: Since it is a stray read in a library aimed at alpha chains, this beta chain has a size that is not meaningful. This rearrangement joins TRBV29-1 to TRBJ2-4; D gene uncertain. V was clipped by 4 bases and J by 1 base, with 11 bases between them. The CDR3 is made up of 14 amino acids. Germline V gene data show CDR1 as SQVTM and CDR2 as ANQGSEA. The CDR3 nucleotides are TGCAGCGTTGTGGGTCAGTTCGCCAAAAACATTCAGTACTTC. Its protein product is CSVVGQFAKNIQYF. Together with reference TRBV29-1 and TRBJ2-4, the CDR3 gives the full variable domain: SAVISQKPSRDICQRGTSLTIQCQVDSQVTMMFWYRQQPGQSLTLIATANQGSEATYESGFVIDKFPISRPNLTFSTLTVSNMSPEDSSIYLCSVVGQFAKNIQYFGAGTRLSVL.

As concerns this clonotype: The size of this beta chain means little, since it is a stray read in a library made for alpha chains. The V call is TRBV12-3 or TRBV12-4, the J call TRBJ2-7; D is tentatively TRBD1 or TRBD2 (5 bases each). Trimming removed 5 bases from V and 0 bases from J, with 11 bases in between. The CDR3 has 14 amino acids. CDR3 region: CASSGTASSYEQYF. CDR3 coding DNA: TGTGCCAGCAGTGGGACGGCTAGCTCCTACGAGCAGTACTTC.

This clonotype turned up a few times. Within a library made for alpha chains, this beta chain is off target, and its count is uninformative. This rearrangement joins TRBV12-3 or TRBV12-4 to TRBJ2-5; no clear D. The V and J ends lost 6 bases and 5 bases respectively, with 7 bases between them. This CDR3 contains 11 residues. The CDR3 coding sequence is TGTGCCAGCAGGCTCGGGGAGACCCAGTACTTC. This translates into CASRLGETQYF.

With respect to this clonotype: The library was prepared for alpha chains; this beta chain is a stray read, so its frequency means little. For the CDR3, the DNA is TGTGCCAGCAGCCCAGGACTTAGCGGCCCAGATACGCAGTATTTT. This translates into CASSPGLSGPDTQYF. The chain couples TRBV7-3 to TRBJ2-3; D possibly corresponds to TRBD2 (6 bases). CDR3 length equals 15 residues. Germline V gene sequence: CDR1 SGHTA, CDR2 FQGTGA. The V end lost 5 bases, the J end lost 4 bases, and 16 bases lay between the germline ends.

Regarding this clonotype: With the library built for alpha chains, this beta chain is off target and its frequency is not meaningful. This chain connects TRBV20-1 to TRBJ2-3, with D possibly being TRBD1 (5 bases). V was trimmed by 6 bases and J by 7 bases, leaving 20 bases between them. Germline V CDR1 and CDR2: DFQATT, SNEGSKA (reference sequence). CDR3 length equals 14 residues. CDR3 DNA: TGCAGTGCAAAGACAGTCCTCACTCCTAATACGCAGTATTTT. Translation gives CSAKTVLTPNTQYF.

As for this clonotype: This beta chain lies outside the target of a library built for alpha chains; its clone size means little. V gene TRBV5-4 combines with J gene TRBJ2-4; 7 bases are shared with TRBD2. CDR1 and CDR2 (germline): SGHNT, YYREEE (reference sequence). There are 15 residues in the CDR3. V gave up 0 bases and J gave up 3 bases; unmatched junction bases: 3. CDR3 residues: CASSLAGTIKNIQYF. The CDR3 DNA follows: TGTGCCAGCAGCTTGGCCGGGACTATCAAAAACATTCAGTACTTC.

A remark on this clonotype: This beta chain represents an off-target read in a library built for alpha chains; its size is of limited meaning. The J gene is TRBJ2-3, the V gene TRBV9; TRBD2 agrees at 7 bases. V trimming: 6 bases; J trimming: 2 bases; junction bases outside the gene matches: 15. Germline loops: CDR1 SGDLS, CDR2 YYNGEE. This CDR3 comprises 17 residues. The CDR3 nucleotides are TGTGCCAGCACGGGACTAAGGCCTTACCTTACCACAGATACGCAGTATTTT. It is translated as CASTGLRPYLTTDTQYF.

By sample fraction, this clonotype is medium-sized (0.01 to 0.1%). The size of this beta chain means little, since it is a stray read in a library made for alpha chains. CDR3 sequence: CASTLGPVTDTQYF. CDR3 nucleotide sequence: TGTGCCAGCACTCTGGGTCCGGTCACAGATACGCAGTATTTT. The chain couples TRBV12-3 or TRBV12-4 to TRBJ2-3; D remains ambiguous. V lost 7 bases to trimming and J lost 2 bases, with 13 bases between them. The CDR3 spans 14 residues.

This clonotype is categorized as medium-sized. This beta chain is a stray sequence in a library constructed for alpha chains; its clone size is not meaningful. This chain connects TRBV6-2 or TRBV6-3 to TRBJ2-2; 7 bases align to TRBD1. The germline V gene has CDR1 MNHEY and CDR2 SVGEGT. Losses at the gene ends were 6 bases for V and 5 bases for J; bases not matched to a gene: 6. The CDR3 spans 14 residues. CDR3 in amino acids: CASRRQGYTGELFF. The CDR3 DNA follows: TGTGCCAGCAGAAGACAGGGATATACCGGGGAGCTGTTTTTT.

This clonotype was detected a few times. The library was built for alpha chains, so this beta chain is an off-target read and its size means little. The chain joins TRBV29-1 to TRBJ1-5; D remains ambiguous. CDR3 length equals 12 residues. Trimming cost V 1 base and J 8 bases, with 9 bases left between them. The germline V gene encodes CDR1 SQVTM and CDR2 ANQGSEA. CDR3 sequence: CSVEVGGEPQHF. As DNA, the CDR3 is TGCAGCGTTGAAGTGGGCGGAGAGCCCCAGCATTTT. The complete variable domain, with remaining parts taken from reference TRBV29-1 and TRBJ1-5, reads SAVISQKPSRDICQRGTSLTIQCQVDSQVTMMFWYRQQPGQSLTLIATANQGSEATYESGFVIDKFPISRPNLTFSTLTVSNMSPEDSSIYLCSVEVGGEPQHFGDGTRLSIL.

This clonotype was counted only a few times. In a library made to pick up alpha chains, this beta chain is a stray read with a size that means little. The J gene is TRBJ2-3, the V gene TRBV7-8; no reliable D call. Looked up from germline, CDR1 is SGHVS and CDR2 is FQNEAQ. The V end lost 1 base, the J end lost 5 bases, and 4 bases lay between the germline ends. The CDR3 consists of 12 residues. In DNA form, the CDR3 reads TGTGCCAGCAGCTTAGGCAGAGATACGCAGTATTTT. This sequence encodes CASSLGRDTQYF.

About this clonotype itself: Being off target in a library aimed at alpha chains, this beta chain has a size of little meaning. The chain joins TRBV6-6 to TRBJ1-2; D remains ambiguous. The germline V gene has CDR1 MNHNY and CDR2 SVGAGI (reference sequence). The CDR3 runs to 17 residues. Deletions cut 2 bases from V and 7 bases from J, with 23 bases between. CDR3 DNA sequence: TGTGCCAGCAGTTACCGACCGGACGGACTCGCCGAGCGTGGCTACACCTTC. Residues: CASSYRPDGLAERGYTF.

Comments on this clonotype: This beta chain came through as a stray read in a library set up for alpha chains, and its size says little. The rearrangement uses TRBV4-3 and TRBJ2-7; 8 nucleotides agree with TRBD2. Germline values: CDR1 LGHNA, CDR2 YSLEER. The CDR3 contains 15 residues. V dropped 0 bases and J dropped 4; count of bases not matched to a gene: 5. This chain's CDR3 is CASSQEPASGYEQYF. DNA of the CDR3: TGCGCCAGCAGCCAAGAGCCGGCTAGCGGGTACGAGCAGTACTTC.

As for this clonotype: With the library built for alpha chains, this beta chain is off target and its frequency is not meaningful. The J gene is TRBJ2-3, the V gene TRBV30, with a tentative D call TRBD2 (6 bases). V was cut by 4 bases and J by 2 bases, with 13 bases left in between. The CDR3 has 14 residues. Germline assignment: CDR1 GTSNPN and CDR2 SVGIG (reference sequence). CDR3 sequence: CAWNRRGLTDTQYF. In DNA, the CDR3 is TGTGCCTGGAATAGGCGGGGACTCACAGATACGCAGTATTTT.

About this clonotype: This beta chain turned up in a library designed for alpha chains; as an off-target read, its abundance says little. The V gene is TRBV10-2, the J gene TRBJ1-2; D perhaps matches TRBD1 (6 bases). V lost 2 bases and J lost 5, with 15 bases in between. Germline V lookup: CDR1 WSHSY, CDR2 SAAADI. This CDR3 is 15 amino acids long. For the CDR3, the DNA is TGCGCCAGCAGTGAGGAGGGGGGGCTGAGATATGGCTACACCTTC. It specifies CASSEEGGLRYGYTF.

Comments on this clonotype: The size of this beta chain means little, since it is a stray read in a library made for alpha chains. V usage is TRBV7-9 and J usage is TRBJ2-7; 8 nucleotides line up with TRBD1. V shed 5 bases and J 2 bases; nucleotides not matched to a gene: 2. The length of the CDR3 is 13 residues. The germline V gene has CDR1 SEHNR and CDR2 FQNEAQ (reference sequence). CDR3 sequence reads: CASSRQGTYEQYF. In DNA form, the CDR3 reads TGTGCCAGCAGCCGACAGGGGACCTACGAGCAGTACTTC.

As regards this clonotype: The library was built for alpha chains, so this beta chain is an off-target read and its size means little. The CDR3 DNA reads as TGTGCCAGCAGTACCGGACAGGTACACAATCAGCCCCAGCATTTT. Translating it yields CASSTGQVHNQPQHF. The chain employs TRBV27 and TRBJ1-5; 7 bases fit TRBD1. From germline, CDR1 is MNHEY and CDR2 SMNVEV (reference sequence). The CDR3 loop spans 15 amino acids. Trimming at V came to 5 bases and at J to 3 bases, leaving 7 bases not matched to a gene.

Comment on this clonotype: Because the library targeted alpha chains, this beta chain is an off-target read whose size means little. The CDR3 spells CATSTSSGAGETQYF. The DNA for the CDR3 is TGTGCCACCAGCACCTCTAGCGGGGCGGGAGAGACCCAGTACTTC. The chain has TRBV15 and TRBJ2-5, with TRBD2 matching 9 bases. There are 15 residues in the CDR3. Germline CDR1 is LNHNV and CDR2 is YYDKDF (reference sequence). V lost 4 bases, J lost 4 bases, and 7 bases stayed unmatched.

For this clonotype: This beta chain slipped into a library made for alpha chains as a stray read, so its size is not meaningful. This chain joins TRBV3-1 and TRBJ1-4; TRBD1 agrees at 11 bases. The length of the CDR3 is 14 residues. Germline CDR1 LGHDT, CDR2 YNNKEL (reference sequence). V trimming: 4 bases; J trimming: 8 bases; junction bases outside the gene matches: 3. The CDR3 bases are TGTGCCAGCAGCCCCGGGACAGGGGGGGAAAAACTGTTTTTT. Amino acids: CASSPGTGGEKLFF.

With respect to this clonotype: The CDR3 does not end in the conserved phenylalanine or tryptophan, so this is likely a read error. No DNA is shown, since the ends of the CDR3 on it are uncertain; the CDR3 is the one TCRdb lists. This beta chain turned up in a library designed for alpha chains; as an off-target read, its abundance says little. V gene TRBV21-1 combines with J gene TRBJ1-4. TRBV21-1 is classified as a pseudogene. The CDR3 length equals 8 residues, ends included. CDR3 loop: CARGERLK.

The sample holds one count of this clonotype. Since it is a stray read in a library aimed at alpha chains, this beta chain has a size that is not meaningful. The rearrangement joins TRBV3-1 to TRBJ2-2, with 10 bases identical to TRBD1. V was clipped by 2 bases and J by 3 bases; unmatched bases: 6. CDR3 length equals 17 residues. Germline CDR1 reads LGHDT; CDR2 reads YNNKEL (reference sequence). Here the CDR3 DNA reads TGTGCCAGCAGCCAACCCCTTGGACAGGGGGACACCGGGGAGCTGTTTTTT. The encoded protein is CASSQPLGQGDTGELFF.

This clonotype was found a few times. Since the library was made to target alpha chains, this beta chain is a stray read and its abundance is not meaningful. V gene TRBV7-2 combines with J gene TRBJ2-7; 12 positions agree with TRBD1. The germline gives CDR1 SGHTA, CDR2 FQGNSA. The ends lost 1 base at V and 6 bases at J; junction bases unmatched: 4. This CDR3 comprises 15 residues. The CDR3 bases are TGTGCCAGCAGCTTAGGGGGACAGGGGGCTCGCGAGCAGTACTTC. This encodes CASSLGGQGAREQYF. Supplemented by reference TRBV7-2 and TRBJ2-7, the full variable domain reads GAGVSQSPSNKVTEKGKDVELRCDPISGHTALYWYRQSLGQGLEFLIYFQGNSAPDKSGLPSDRFSAERTGGSVSTLTIQRTQQEDSAVYLCASSLGGQGAREQYFGPGTRLTVT.

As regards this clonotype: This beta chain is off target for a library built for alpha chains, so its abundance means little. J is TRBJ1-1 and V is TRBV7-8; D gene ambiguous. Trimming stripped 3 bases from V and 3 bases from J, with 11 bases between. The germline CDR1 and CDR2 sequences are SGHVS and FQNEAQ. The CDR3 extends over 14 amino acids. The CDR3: CASSLGDGYTEAFF. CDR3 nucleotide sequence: TGTGCCAGCAGCTTGGGTGACGGTTACACTGAAGCTTTCTTT.

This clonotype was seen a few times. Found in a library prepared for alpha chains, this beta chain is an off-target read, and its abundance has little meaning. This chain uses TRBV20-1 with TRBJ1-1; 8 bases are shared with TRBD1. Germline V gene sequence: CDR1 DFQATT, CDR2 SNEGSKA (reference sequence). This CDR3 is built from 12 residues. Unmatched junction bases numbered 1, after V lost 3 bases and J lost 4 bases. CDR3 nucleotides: TGCAGTGCTAGCGGACAGGGCACTGAAGCTTTCTTT. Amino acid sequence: CSASGQGTEAFF.

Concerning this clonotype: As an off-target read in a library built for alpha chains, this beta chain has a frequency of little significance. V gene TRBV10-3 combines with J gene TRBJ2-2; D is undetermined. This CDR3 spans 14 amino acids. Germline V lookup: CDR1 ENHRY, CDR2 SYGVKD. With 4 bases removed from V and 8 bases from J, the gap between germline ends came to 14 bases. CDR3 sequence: CAISAVPGSGELFF. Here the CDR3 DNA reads TGTGCCATCAGTGCCGTTCCCGGGTCGGGGGAGCTGTTTTTT.

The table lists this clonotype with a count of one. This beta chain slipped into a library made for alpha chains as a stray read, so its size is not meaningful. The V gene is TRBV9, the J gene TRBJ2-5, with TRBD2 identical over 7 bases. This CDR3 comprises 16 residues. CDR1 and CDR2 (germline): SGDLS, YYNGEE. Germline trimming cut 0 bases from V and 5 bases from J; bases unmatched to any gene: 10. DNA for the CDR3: TGTGCCAGCAGCGTAGCGGTCGGGAGTAGCGGGGAGACCCAGTACTTC. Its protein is CASSVAVGSSGETQYF.